Shown below are 8 T cell receptor beta chains from a single sample sequenced in a study of T cell repertoires in cytomegalovirus infection. A single record per CDR3 protein comes from TCRdb applying MiXCR to the reads. The sample consists of almost 500,000 distinct CDR3 sequences, 10% to 12% of them appearing once. The sample taken for sequencing was PBMCs. The receptors come from a human donor in good health (CMV status not recorded). Some clones in this sample may be carry-over from other donors' samples.

There are many counts of this clonotype. The rearrangement links TRBV5-6 to TRBJ2-2, with 13 nucleotides matching TRBD2. Trimming at V came to 4 bases and at J to 6 bases, leaving 9 bases not matched to a gene. The CDR3 runs 17 residues. Germline loops: CDR1 SGHDT, CDR2 YYEEEE. The CDR3: CASSRTSGRSAPGELFF. The CDR3 DNA reads TGTGCCAGCAGCCGGACTAGCGGGAGATCCGCGCCCGGGGAGCTGTTTTTT.

This clonotype was observed at least ten times. The chain is built from TRBV5-1 and TRBJ1-2, with D possibly TRBD1 on 5 matching bases. With 0 bases removed from V and 4 bases from J, the gap between germline ends came to 16 bases. CDR1 is SGHRS, CDR2 YFSETQ, per germline. This CDR3 region has 16 residues. CDR3 nucleotide sequence: TGCGCCAGCAGCTTGGATGGCCGGGACGGAGTCTATGGCTACACCTTC. The encoded protein is CASSLDGRDGVYGYTF.

This clonotype showed up just a few times. This chain connects TRBV11-2 to TRBJ1-6; D is perhaps TRBD1 (6 bases). Germline lookup yields CDR1 SGHAT and CDR2 FQNNGV. The CDR3 is 15 residues long. Trimming removed 0 bases from V and 7 bases from J, with 10 bases in between. The CDR3 region is CASSLDPGANSPLHF. The CDR3 DNA reads TGTGCCAGCAGCTTAGATCCAGGGGCAAATTCACCCCTCCACTTT.

This clonotype has a count of ten or more. The V gene is TRBV7-2, the J gene TRBJ2-5; possibly TRBD1 for D (7 bases). The CDR3 is made up of 14 amino acids. The germline gives CDR1 SGHTA, CDR2 FQGNSA. V was clipped by 7 bases and J by 4 bases, with 16 bases between them. The CDR3: CASTFQGGVETQYF. The CDR3 DNA reads TGTGCCAGCACCTTTCAGGGGGGCGTAGAGACCCAGTACTTC.

The J gene is TRBJ1-5, the V gene TRBV5-6; possible D gene TRBD1, 6 bases. This CDR3 has 15 residues. V gave up 0 bases and J gave up 2 bases, with 9 bases separating them. The V gene's germline CDR1 is SGHDT and CDR2 YYEEEE. The CDR3 here is CASSLDREGNQPQHF. In nucleotides, the CDR3 is TGTGCCAGCAGCTTGGACAGGGAAGGCAATCAGCCCCAGCATTTT. The full variable domain, rest sourced from reference TRBV5-6 and TRBJ1-5, is DAGVTQSPTHLIKTRGQQVTLRCSPKSGHDTVSWYQQALGQGPQFIFQYYEEEERQRGNFPDRFSGHQFPNYSSELNVNALLLGDSALYLCASSLDREGNQPQHFGDGTRLSIL.

This clonotype was seen at least ten times. The gene calls are TRBV11-2 and TRBJ2-7; 8 nucleotides align to TRBD2. The CDR3 has 16 amino acids. Trimming cost V 3 bases and J 0 bases; bases outside gene matches: 7. In germline, CDR1 is SGHAT, CDR2 FQNNGV. The DNA of the CDR3 is TGTGCCAGCAGCTTGGTCAGCGGGAGCCCCTCCTACGAGCAGTACTTC. Its translation is CASSLVSGSPSYEQYF.

The chain recombines TRBV5-4 with TRBJ1-3; D not certain. The V and J ends lost 4 bases and 4 bases respectively, with 21 bases between them. From germline, CDR1 is SGHNT and CDR2 YYREEE (reference sequence). This CDR3 is built from 17 residues. This CDR3 is CASSQVPGRSIGNTIYF. The CDR3 DNA follows: TGTGCCAGCAGCCAAGTCCCCGGGCGCTCGATAGGAAACACCATATATTTT.

In this sample, this clonotype turned up a few times. The genes are TRBV20-1 and TRBJ2-7; D not certain. CDR3 length: 14 residues. Germline V lookup: CDR1 DFQATT, CDR2 SNEGSKA (reference sequence). V was clipped by 0 bases and J by 4 bases, with 13 bases between them. This CDR3 is CSARDPVSAYEQYF. The CDR3 region has the DNA TGCAGTGCTAGAGATCCTGTCTCGGCTTACGAGCAGTACTTC.